This T cell receptor beta chain derives from a study of blood T cells in healthy people across ages. Per the germline V gene, CDR1 is ENHRY and CDR2 is SYGVKD. The CDR3 length is 13 residues. A few counts support this clonotype. The junction departs from the called germline gene at one end, perhaps through a read error. A second PCR of roughly 6 to 12 cycles used a sample-barcoded 5' primer and a J-beta primer mix. Via MiXCR, TCRdb re-called the 5' RACE reads, giving one row per CDR3 protein. This table holds around 1,900,000 distinct CDR3 sequences, roughly 43% found once. The sequencing input was blood. The clonotype was recovered from a human donor in good health. V usage is TRBV10-3 and J usage is TRBJ2-1, with D perhaps being TRBD1 or TRBD2 (5 bases each). In DNA, the CDR3 is TGTGCCGTCAGCGAGTCGATTGGGGGTGAGCAGTTCTTC. Amino acids: CAVSESIGGEQFF.